The 31 T cell receptor beta chains given below trace back to one sample, sequenced in a study of blood T cell repertoires in COVID-19. Generated by immunoSEQ multiplex PCR, the TCRdb table keeps only in-frame clones and is missing some. The data hold about 310,000 clones, with approximately 85% observed a single time. The specimen was PBMCs or T cells enriched from blood (not recorded which). All receptors derive from a man aged 30 to 39 who had recovered from COVID-19.

The V gene is TRBV2, the J gene TRBJ1-1, with TRBD1 identical over 7 bases. Germline V gene data show CDR1 as SNHLY and CDR2 as FYNNEI. The trim removed 5 bases at V and 6 bases at J, leaving 3 bases unmatched. CDR3 length: 12 residues. The CDR3 sequence: CASSRDSAEAFF. The CDR3 DNA reads TGTGCCAGCAGTCGGGACAGCGCTGAAGCTTTCTTT.

The rearrangement links TRBV4-3 to TRBJ2-3; 8 nucleotides agree with TRBD2. This CDR3 contains 16 residues. Looked up from germline, CDR1 is LGHNA and CDR2 is YSLEER. With 4 bases clipped from V and 6 bases from J, the junction kept 12 bases outside the gene matches. CDR3 nucleotides: TGCGCCAGCAGCCGGGAAGTGACGGGGGGGAGGGATACGCAGTATTTT. Protein: CASSREVTGGRDTQYF.

The rearrangement links TRBV5-6 to TRBJ1-6; D call uncertain. The CDR3 totals 13 residues. Germline V gene lookup returns CDR1 SGHDT and CDR2 YYEEEE. V dropped 2 bases and J dropped 8 bases, with 8 bases sitting between them. The CDR3 bases are TGTGCCAGCAGCTTTAATCCCGATTCACCCCTCCACTTT. Translated, it gives CASSFNPDSPLHF.

This clone has at least ten counts. DNA for the CDR3: TGTGCCAGCAGCTTGGTTCGGGATTCGGGAGGCTACACCTTC. Protein sequence: CASSLVRDSGGYTF. The chain couples TRBV5-4 to TRBJ1-2, with no clear D. The ends were cut back, 0 bases at V and 8 bases at J, with 14 bases in the middle. Germline CDR1 and CDR2: SGHNT and YYREEE (reference sequence). The CDR3 has 14 amino acids.

This chain links TRBV6-5 with TRBJ1-2; 7 bases map to TRBD1. Trimming at V came to 6 bases and at J to 6 bases, leaving 7 bases not matched to a gene. The CDR3 has 13 residues. CDR1 MNHEY and CDR2 SVGAGI come from the germline V gene. As DNA, the CDR3 is TGTGCCAGCAGCCGACAGGGTTTGGATGGCTACACCTTC. It yields the protein CASSRQGLDGYTF.

V gene TRBV19 combines with J gene TRBJ1-1; 12 bases agree with TRBD1. The CDR3 length is 17 residues. Germline V gene sequence: CDR1 LNHDA, CDR2 SQIVND (reference sequence). J gave up 1 base and V 7 bases, and 10 bases lay outside the gene matches. For the CDR3, the DNA is TGTGCCAGTAATTGGGACAGGGGGCGCGAGGGGAACACTGAAGCTTTCTTT. It codes for CASNWDRGREGNTEAFF. Full variable domain (missing parts from reference TRBV19 and TRBJ1-1): DGGITQSPKYLFRKEGQNVTLSCEQNLNHDAMYWYRQDPGQGLRLIYYSQIVNDFQKGDIAEGYSVSREKKESFPLTVTSAQKNPTAFYLCASNWDRGREGNTEAFFGQGTRLTVV.

A single count supports this clone. The chain links TRBV5-1 to TRBJ2-1; 12 bases fit TRBD2. The germline V gene has CDR1 SGHRS and CDR2 YFSETQ. V lost 2 bases, J lost 9 bases, and 6 bases stayed unmatched. This CDR3 has 15 residues. This CDR3 is CASSLPTSGGTEQFF. The CDR3 coding sequence is TGCGCCAGCAGCTTACCGACTAGCGGGGGTACTGAGCAGTTCTTC. Variable domain in full (rest from reference TRBV5-1 and TRBJ2-1): KAGVTQTPRYLIKTRGQQVTLSCSPISGHRSVSWYQQTPGQGLQFLFEYFSETQRNKGNFPGRFSGRQFSNSRSEMNVSTLELGDSALYLCASSLPTSGGTEQFFGPGTRLTVL.

J is TRBJ2-7 and V is TRBV11-2; tentatively, D is TRBD1 (6 bases). Germline-derived CDR1 and CDR2 are SGHAT and FQNNGV. V lost 1 base, J lost 3 bases, and 13 bases lay in between. This CDR3 has 15 amino acids. The CDR3 region is CASSLVRGQLYEQYF. CDR3 DNA: TGTGCCAGCAGCTTAGTTCGGGGACAACTCTACGAGCAGTACTTC. Full variable domain (rest looked up from reference TRBV11-2 and TRBJ2-7): EAGVAQSPRYKIIEKRQSVAFWCNPISGHATLYWYQQILGQGPKLLIQFQNNGVVDDSQLPKDRFSAERLKGVDSTLKIQPAKLEDSAVYLCASSLVRGQLYEQYFGPGTRLTVT.

This clone appeared once. This chain connects TRBV19 to TRBJ2-3, with 8 bases that match TRBD1. The junction had 9 bases not matched to a gene; V was cut back by 5 bases and J by 2 bases. The CDR3 runs to 16 residues. Per germline, CDR1 LNHDA and CDR2 SQIVND (reference sequence). CDR3 sequence: CASSAARQGYTDTQYF. The CDR3 bases are TGTGCCAGTAGTGCCGCGCGACAGGGGTACACAGATACGCAGTATTTT.

The chain has TRBV10-3 and TRBJ1-6; TRBD1 matches 9 bases. The germline CDR1 and CDR2 sequences are ENHRY and SYGVKD. With 4 bases clipped from V and 5 bases from J, the junction kept 9 bases outside the gene matches. This CDR3 is 17 amino acids long. CDR3 loop: CAISVWDRVDNNSPLHF. In DNA form, the CDR3 reads TGTGCCATCAGTGTCTGGGACAGGGTAGATAATAATTCACCCCTCCACTTT.

The chain combines TRBV4-3 with TRBJ2-5, with 7 bases fitting TRBD2. This CDR3 comprises 15 residues. Germline V gives CDR1 LGHNA, CDR2 YSLEER. After removal of 4 bases from V and 5 bases from J, the junction contained 10 bases not matched to a gene. The CDR3 sequence is CASSLTWGGRETQYF. The CDR3 coding sequence is TGCGCCAGCAGCCTCACATGGGGGGGAAGGGAGACCCAGTACTTC.

The chain recombines TRBV24-1 with TRBJ2-5, with 9 nucleotides matching TRBD1. V trimming: 6 bases; J trimming: 4 bases; junction bases outside the gene matches: 14. The CDR3 is 17 amino acids. The V gene's germline CDR1 is KGHDR and CDR2 SFDVKD. This CDR3 reads CATSPRPGTGSLETQYF. Here the CDR3 DNA reads TGTGCCACCAGTCCTCGTCCCGGGACAGGGTCGTTAGAGACCCAGTACTTC.

The chain carries TRBV5-4 and TRBJ1-6; TRBD1 might be the D (6 bases). The length of the CDR3 is 16 residues. Germline V CDR1 and CDR2: SGHNT, YYREEE (reference sequence). V was trimmed by 0 bases and J by 2 bases, leaving 9 bases between them. The CDR3 region has the DNA TGTGCCAGCAGCTTGGGTCGGGACACCTATAATTCACCCCTCCACTTT. It codes for CASSLGRDTYNSPLHF.

This clone was seen just once. This chain connects TRBV27 to TRBJ1-6; TRBD1 might be the D (5 bases). This CDR3 is 14 amino acids long. Trimming removed 2 bases from V and 10 bases from J, with 12 bases in between. The germline CDR1 and CDR2 sequences are MNHEY and SMNVEV (reference sequence). This chain's CDR3 is CASSLGRVGSPLHF. CDR3 sequence (DNA): TGTGCCAGCAGTTTAGGCAGGGTGGGCTCACCCCTCCACTTT.

The chain recombines TRBV19 with TRBJ1-1; 7 bases map to TRBD1. CDR3 length: 16 residues. From germline, CDR1 is LNHDA and CDR2 SQIVND (reference sequence). After removal of 5 bases from V and 7 bases from J, the junction contained 16 bases not matched to a gene. This CDR3 is CASSYRQGREHFEAFF. Written as DNA, the CDR3 is TGTGCCAGTAGTTACCGACAGGGAAGGGAACACTTTGAAGCTTTCTTT.

This clone was recorded a few times. The chain joins TRBV15 to TRBJ1-5; 10 nucleotides match TRBD1. CDR3 length: 17 amino acids. The V gene's germline CDR1 is LNHNV and CDR2 YYDKDF (reference sequence). The V and J ends lost 5 bases and 0 bases, in that order; junction bases with no gene match: 7. The DNA for the CDR3 is TGTGCCACCAGCGAGACAGGGGGCGCGGGTAGCAATCAGCCCCAGCATTTT. Translated, it gives CATSETGGAGSNQPQHF.

The J gene is TRBJ2-3, the V gene TRBV7-8, with 10 bases aligning to TRBD2. J gave up 4 bases and V 5 bases, and 9 bases lay outside the gene matches. Germline values: CDR1 SGHVS, CDR2 FQNEAQ. This CDR3 spans 16 amino acids. CDR3 sequence: CASSHARLAGSDTQYF. CDR3 coding DNA: TGTGCCAGCAGCCACGCCCGACTAGCGGGCTCAGATACGCAGTATTTT. Full variable domain (remainder filled in from reference TRBV7-8 and TRBJ2-3): GAGVSQSPRYKVAKRGQDVALRCDPISGHVSLFWYQQALGQGPEFLTYFQNEAQLDKSGLPSDRFFAERPEGSVSTLKIQRTQQEDSAVYLCASSHARLAGSDTQYFGPGTRLTVL.

The CDR3 sequence is CASSWDSPESSYEQYF. The CDR3 DNA reads TGCGCCAGCAGCTGGGACAGTCCAGAGAGCTCCTACGAGCAGTACTTC. The chain combines TRBV5-1 with TRBJ2-7; 7 bases match TRBD1. The junction had 9 bases not matched to a gene; V was cut back by 3 bases and J by 0 bases. The length of the CDR3 is 16 residues. In germline, CDR1 is SGHRS, CDR2 YFSETQ.

The chain recombines TRBV27 with TRBJ2-1; possibly TRBD2 for D (6 bases). V was pared by 4 bases and J by 9 bases, with 16 bases between. This CDR3 region has 14 residues. CDR1 and CDR2 (germline): MNHEY, SMNVEV (reference sequence). In DNA form, the CDR3 reads TGTGCCAGCAGTTCACGCGGGACCTACGGTGAGCAGTTCTTC. This translates into CASSSRGTYGEQFF.

In DNA, the CDR3 is TGTGCCAGCAGTGAAGCCACTAGCGGGGGGGTTATAATCGTCGACGAGCAGTACTTC. Encoded protein: CASSEATSGGVIIVDEQYF. The chain couples TRBV6-1 to TRBJ2-7, with 13 bases fitting TRBD2. Germline CDR1 and CDR2: MNHNS and SASEGT. V was clipped by 0 bases and J by 5 bases; unmatched bases: 13. The CDR3 consists of 19 residues.

This clone showed up just a few times. J is TRBJ1-1 and V is TRBV5-4, with TRBD1 as a possible D gene (6 bases). The CDR3 has 16 amino acids. V lost 0 bases to trimming and J lost 7 bases, with 19 bases between them. Germline CDR1 reads SGHNT; CDR2 reads YYREEE (reference sequence). The CDR3 DNA follows: TGTGCCAGCAGCTTGGGCAAGGGGGTTCAAAAAAATGAAGCTTTCTTT. Protein: CASSLGKGVQKNEAFF. Based on the CDR3 plus reference TRBV5-4 and TRBJ1-1, the full variable domain is ETGVTQSPTHLIKTRGQQVTLRCSSQSGHNTVSWYQQALGQGPQFIFQYYREEENGRGNFPPRFSGLQFPNYSSELNVNALELDDSALYLCASSLGKGVQKNEAFFGQGTRLTVV.

The rearrangement uses TRBV11-2 and TRBJ2-7; D might be TRBD2 (6 bases). Germline V lookup: CDR1 SGHAT, CDR2 FQNNGV. CDR3 length: 13 amino acids. CDR3 in amino acids: CAVGDGEVYEQYF. The CDR3 region has the DNA TGTGCGGTGGGGGACGGGGAGGTCTACGAGCAGTACTTC.

The V gene is TRBV10-3, the J gene TRBJ1-5; TRBD1 matches 9 bases. The CDR3 extends over 16 amino acids. Germline V gene lookup returns CDR1 ENHRY and CDR2 SYGVKD. The V and J ends lost 3 bases and 4 bases, in that order; junction bases with no gene match: 7. The CDR3 nucleotides read TGTGCCATCAGTGACCAAGGACAGGGGAGTAATCAGCCCCAGCATTTT. This codes for CAISDQGQGSNQPQHF.

This clone has a single count. This chain connects TRBV7-6 to TRBJ2-5, with D tentatively TRBD1 (6 bases). Germline-derived CDR1 and CDR2 are SGHVS and FNYEAQ. This CDR3 spans 16 amino acids. V was cut by 5 bases and J by 5 bases, with 21 bases left in between. The CDR3 sequence: CASSPVMGFRGETQYF. CDR3 nucleotides: TGTGCCAGCAGCCCTGTAATGGGGTTCAGGGGTGAGACCCAGTACTTC.

V usage is TRBV7-3 and J usage is TRBJ2-3, with D uncertain. The V end lost 5 bases, the J end lost 1 base, and 16 bases lay between the germline ends. The CDR3 is 16 amino acids. Looked up from germline, CDR1 is SGHTA and CDR2 is FQGTGA. The CDR3 DNA follows: TGTGCCAGCAGCCGGCAGGCTATCCCGGGCACAGATACGCAGTATTTT. Translation gives CASSRQAIPGTDTQYF.

The V call is TRBV29-1, the J call TRBJ2-7, with TRBD2 matching over 10 bases. The CDR3 is made up of 13 amino acids. Germline V gene lookup returns CDR1 SQVTM and CDR2 ANQGSEA. V lost 4 bases and J lost 1; bases outside the gene matches: 1. The CDR3 region is CSVVSGGSYEQYF. Here the CDR3 DNA reads TGCAGCGTTGTTAGCGGGGGGTCCTACGAGCAGTACTTC.

The rearrangement links TRBV29-1 to TRBJ2-1; TRBD1 matches 7 bases. The CDR3 is 15 amino acids. CDR1 is SQVTM, CDR2 ANQGSEA, per germline. The trim removed 3 bases at V and 1 base at J, leaving 6 bases unmatched. The CDR3 DNA follows: TGCAGCGTTGAGACAGGGCTGAGATCCTACAATGAGCAGTTCTTC. It codes for CSVETGLRSYNEQFF.

The chain links TRBV3-1 (or the pseudogene TRBV3-2) to TRBJ2-7; 10 bases align to TRBD2. CDR1 is LGHDT, CDR2 YNNKEL, per germline (reference sequence). The CDR3 contains 18 residues. Trimming at V came to 1 base and at J to 3 bases, leaving 12 bases not matched to a gene. The CDR3 nucleotides read TGTGCCAGCAGCCAAGGGCTAGCGGGGGCCGGGTCTGACTACGAGCAGTACTTC. Protein product: CASSQGLAGAGSDYEQYF.

The chain links TRBV18 to TRBJ1-1, with a tentative D call TRBD1 (6 bases). Per the germline V gene, CDR1 is KGHSH and CDR2 is LQKENI. With 3 bases removed from V and 0 bases from J, the gap between germline ends came to 20 bases. The CDR3 covers 18 residues. CDR3 loop: CASSPRWGGPNLNTEAFF. CDR3 in DNA: TGTGCCAGCTCACCGCGATGGGGGGGGCCCAACTTGAACACTGAAGCTTTCTTT.

The V and J genes are TRBV20-1 and TRBJ1-5; 8 nucleotides agree with TRBD1. Trimming took 4 bases from V and 3 from J; bases not matched to a gene: 5. The CDR3 contains 14 residues. The germline gives CDR1 DFQATT, CDR2 SNEGSKA (reference sequence). The CDR3 DNA follows: TGCAGTGCTATTGAACAGGGGGTCAATCAGCCCCAGCATTTT. Translation gives CSAIEQGVNQPQHF.

The chain recombines TRBV4-1 with TRBJ1-2; 9 positions match TRBD1. In germline, CDR1 is MGHRA, CDR2 YSYEKL. V shed 5 bases, J shed 1 base, and the junction held 5 bases outside the gene matches. The CDR3 covers 15 residues. In nucleotides, the CDR3 is TGCGCCAGCAGCATTCGGACAGGGGATAACTATGGCTACACCTTC. Translating gives CASSIRTGDNYGYTF.